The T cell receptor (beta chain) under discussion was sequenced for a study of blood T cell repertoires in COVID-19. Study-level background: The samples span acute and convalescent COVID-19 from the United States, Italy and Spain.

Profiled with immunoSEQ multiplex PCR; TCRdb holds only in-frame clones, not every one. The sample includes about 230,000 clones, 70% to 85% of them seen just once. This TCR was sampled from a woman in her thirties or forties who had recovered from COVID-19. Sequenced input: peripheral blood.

CDR3 bases: TGTGCCAGCAGCTTAGTTCGGGGGTTGCCCACTGAAGCTTTCTTT. Encoded protein: CASSLVRGLPTEAFF. The J gene is TRBJ1-1, the V gene TRBV7-9; D is possibly TRBD1 (5 bases). The CDR3 is 15 residues long. The germline V gene has CDR1 SEHNR and CDR2 FQNEAQ (reference sequence). V lost 1 base, J lost 4 bases, and 13 bases lay in between.